Given below is one TCR beta chain in context. The antigen is not known. One end of the junction is discordant with germline, which a read error may explain. Primers: 60 Vbeta forward and 13 Jbeta reverse. Assay: immunoSEQ multiplex PCR; the TCRdb copy retains only in-frame clones and omits some. Altogether 150,000 or so clones are present, under 75% being singletons, with the ten largest covering around 7%. Germline V gene sequence: CDR1 SSHAT, CDR2 FNYEAQ (reference sequence). The CDR3 loop spans 13 amino acids. This specimen belongs to a study of cytomegalovirus exposure and HLA in healthy donors. Findings and limits, study-wide: According to reports, the classifier identified cytomegalovirus status with high specificity and sensitivity. In a later analysis, HLA-associated TCR beta chains were more clonally expanded than equally common others. Prior analysis indicated that the majority of TCR beta V segments exhibited productivity approximately 87% or approximately 30% of the time.

Donors sampled were nominally healthy, though unrecorded immune exposures were likely. Sample: PBMCs. The source is a man aged 35 to 55 in good health and CMV-seropositive. The chain uses TRBV7-7 and TRBJ2-3; D unclear. CDR3 region: CASSFRGTDTQYF. The CDR3 nucleotides are TGTGCTAGCAGCTTTCGAGGCACAGATACGCAGTATTTT. Together with reference TRBV7-7 and TRBJ2-3, the CDR3 gives the full variable domain: GAGVSQSPRYKVTKRGQDVTLRCDPISSHATLYWYQQALGQGPEFLTYFNYEAQPDKSGLPSDRFSAERPEGSISTLTIQRTEQRDSAMYRCASSFRGTDTQYFGPGTRLTVL.